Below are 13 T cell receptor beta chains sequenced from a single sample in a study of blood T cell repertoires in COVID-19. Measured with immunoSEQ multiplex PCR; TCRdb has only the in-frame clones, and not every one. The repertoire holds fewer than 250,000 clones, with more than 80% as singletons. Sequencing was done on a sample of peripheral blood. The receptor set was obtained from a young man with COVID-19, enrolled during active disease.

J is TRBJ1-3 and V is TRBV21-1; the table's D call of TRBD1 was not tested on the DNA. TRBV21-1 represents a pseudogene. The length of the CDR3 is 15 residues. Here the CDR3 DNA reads TGTGCCAGCAGCAAATTGGGCAGCTTAAGAAACACCATATATTTT. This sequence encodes CASSKLGSLRNTIYF.

CDR3 sequence reads: CASSYRDRDPYNEQFF. The CDR3 nucleotides are TGTGCCAGCAGCTATAGGGACAGGGACCCTTACAATGAGCAGTTCTTC. V is TRBV7-8 and J is TRBJ2-1; 9 bases match TRBD1. CDR3 length: 16 residues. Germline V CDR1 and CDR2: SGHVS, FQNEAQ. Trimming removed 4 bases from V and 4 bases from J; junction bases left unmatched: 8.

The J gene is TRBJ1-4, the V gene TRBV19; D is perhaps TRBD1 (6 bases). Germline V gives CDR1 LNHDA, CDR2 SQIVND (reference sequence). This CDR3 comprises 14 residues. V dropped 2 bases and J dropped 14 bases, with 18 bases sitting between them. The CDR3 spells CASSIRYREGMLFF. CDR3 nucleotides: TGTGCCAGTAGTATACGCTACAGGGAAGGAATGCTGTTTTTT.

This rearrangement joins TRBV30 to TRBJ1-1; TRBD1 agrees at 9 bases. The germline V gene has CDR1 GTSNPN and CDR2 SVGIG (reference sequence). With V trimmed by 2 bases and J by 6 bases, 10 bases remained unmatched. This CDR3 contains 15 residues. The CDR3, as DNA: TGTGCCTGGAGTCCCCCCCGGGACAGGGTGCCTGAAGCTTTCTTT. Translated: CAWSPPRDRVPEAFF. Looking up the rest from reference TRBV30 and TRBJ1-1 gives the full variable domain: SQTIHQWPATLVQPVGSPLSLECTVEGTSNPNLYWYRQAAGRGLQLLFYSVGIGQISSEVPQNLSASRPQDRQFILSSKKLLLSDSGFYLCAWSPPRDRVPEAFFGQGTRLTVV.

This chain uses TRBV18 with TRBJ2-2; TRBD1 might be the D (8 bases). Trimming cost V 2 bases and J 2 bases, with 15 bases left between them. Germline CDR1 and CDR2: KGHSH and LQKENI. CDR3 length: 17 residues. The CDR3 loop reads CASSPSTGGDNTGELFF. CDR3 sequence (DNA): TGTGCCAGCTCACCATCAACAGGGGGGGATAACACCGGGGAGCTGTTTTTT. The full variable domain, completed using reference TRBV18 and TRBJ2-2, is NAGVMQNPRHLVRRRGQEARLRCSPMKGHSHVYWYRQLPEEGLKFMVYLQKENIIDESGMPKERFSAEFPKEGPSILRIQQVVRGDSAAYFCASSPSTGGDNTGELFFGEGSRLTVL.

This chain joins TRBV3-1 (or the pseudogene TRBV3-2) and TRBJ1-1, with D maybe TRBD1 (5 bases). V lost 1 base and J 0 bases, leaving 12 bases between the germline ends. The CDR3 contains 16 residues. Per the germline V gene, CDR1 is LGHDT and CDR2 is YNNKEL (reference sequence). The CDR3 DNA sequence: TGTGCCAGCAGCCAAGCGGCAGGGAGGGTGAACACTGAAGCTTTCTTT. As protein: CASSQAAGRVNTEAFF.

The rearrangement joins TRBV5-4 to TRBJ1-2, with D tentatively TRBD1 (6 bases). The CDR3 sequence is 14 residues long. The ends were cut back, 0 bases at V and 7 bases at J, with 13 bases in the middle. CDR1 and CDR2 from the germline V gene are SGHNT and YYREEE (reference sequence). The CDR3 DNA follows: TGTGCCAGCAGCTTGGCCAGGGGAGAGTTTGGCTACACCTTC. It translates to CASSLARGEFGYTF.

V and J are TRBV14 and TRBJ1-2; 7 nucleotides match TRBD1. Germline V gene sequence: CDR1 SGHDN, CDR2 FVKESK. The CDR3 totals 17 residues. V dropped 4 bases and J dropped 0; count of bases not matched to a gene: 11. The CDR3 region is CASSPGQRHLANYGYTF. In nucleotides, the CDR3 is TGTGCCAGCAGCCCGGGACAGCGGCACTTAGCTAACTATGGCTACACCTTC. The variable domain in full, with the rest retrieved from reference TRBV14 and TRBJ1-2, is EAGVTQFPSHSVIEKGQTVTLRCDPISGHDNLYWYRRVMGKEIKFLLHFVKESKQDESGMPNNRFLAERTGGTYSTLKVQPAELEDSGVYFCASSPGQRHLANYGYTFGSGTRLTVV.

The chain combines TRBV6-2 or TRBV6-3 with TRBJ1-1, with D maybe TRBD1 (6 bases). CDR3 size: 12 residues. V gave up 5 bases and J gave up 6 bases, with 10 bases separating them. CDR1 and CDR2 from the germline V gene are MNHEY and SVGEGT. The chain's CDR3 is CASSRDISEAFF. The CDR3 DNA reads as TGTGCCAGCAGTCGGGACATTTCTGAAGCTTTCTTT.

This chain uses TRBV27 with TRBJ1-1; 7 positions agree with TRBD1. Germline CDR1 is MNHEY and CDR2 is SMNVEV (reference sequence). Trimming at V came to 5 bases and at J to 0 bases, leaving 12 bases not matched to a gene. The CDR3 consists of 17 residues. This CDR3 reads CASSIRQGRWVNTEAFF. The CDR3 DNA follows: TGTGCCAGCAGTATCCGACAGGGTCGGTGGGTGAACACTGAAGCTTTCTTT.

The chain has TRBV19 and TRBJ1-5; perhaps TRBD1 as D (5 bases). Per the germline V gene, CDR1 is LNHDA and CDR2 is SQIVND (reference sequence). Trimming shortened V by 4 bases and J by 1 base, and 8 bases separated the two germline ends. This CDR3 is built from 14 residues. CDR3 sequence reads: CASSRAGSNQPQHF. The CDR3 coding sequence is TGTGCCAGTAGTAGGGCAGGGAGCAATCAGCCCCAGCATTTT.

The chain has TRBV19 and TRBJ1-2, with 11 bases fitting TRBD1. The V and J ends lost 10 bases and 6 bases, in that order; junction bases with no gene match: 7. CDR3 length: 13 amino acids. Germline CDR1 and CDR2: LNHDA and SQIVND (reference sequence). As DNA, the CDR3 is TGTGCCACGGCACGGGACAGGGGGAATGGCTACACCTTC. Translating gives CATARDRGNGYTF.

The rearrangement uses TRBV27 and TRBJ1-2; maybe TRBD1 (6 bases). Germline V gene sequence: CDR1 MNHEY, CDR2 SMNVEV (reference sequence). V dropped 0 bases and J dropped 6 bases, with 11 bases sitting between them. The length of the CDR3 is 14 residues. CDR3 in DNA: TGTGCCAGCAGTTTATCCAGGGGCGCGGATGGCTACACCTTC. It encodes CASSLSRGADGYTF.